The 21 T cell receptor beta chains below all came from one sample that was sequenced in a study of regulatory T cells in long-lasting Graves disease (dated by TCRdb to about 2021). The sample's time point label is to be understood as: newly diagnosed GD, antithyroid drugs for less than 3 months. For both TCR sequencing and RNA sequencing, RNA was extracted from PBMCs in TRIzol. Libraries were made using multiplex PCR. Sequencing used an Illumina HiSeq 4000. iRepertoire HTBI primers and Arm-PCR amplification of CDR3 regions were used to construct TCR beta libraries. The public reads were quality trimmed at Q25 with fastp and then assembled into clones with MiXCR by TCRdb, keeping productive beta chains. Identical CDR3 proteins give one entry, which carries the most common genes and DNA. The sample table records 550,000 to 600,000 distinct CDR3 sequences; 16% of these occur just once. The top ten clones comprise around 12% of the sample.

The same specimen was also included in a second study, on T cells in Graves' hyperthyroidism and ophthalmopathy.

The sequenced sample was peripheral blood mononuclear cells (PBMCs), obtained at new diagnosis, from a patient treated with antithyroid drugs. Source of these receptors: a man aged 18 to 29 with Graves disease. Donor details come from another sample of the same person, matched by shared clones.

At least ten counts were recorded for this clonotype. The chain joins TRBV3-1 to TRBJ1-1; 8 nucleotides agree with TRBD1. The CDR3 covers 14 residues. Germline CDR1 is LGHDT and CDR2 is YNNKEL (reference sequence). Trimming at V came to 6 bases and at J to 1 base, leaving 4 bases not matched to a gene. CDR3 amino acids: CASRKTGENTEAFF. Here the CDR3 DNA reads TGTGCCAGCAGAAAGACAGGGGAGAACACTGAAGCTTTCTTT.

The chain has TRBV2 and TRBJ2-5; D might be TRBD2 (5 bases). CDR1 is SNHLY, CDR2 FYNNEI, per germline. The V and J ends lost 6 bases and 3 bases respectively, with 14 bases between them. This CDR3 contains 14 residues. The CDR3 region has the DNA TGTGCCAGCAGGACCCCGGACGGGGAAGAGACCCAGTACTTC. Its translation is CASRTPDGEETQYF. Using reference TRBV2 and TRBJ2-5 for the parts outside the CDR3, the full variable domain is EPEVTQTPSHQVTQMGQEVILRCVPISNHLYFYWYRQILGQKVEFLVSFYNNEISEKSEIFDDQFSVERPDGSNFTLKIRSTKLEDSAMYFCASRTPDGEETQYFGPGTRLLVL.

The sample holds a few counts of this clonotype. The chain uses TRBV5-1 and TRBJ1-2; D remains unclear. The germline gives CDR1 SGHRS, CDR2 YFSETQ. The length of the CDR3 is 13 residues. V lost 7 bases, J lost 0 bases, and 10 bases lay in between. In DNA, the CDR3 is TGCGCCAGCCGGGAGCGATCTAACTATGGCTACACCTTC. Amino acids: CASRERSNYGYTF.

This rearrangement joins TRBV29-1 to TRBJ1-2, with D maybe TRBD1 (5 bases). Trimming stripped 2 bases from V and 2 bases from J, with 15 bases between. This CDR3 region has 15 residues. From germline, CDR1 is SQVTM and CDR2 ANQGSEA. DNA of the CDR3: TGCAGCGTTGAATTGGGGCCCGAGGAGAACTATGGCTACACCTTC. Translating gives CSVELGPEENYGYTF.

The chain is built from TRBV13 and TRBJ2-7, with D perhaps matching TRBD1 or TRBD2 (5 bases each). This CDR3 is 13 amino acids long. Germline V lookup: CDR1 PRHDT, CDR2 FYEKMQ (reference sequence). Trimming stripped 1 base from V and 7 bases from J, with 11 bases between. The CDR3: CASSLETEGEQYF. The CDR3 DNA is TGTGCCAGCAGCTTAGAGACCGAGGGGGAGCAGTACTTC.

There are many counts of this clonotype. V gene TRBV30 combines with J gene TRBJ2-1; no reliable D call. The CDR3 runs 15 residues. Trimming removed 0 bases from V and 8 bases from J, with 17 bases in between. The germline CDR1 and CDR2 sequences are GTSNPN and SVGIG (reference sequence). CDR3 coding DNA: TGTGCCTGGAGTGTAGTAGAAGTGCTCCCCTATGAGCAGTTCTTC. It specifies CAWSVVEVLPYEQFF.

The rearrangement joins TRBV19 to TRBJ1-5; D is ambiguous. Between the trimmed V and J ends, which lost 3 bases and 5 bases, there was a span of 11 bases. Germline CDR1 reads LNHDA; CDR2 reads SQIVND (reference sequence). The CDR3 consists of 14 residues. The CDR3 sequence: CASSMEGTHQPQHF. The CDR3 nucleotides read TGTGCCAGTAGTATGGAGGGCACGCATCAGCCCCAGCATTTT.

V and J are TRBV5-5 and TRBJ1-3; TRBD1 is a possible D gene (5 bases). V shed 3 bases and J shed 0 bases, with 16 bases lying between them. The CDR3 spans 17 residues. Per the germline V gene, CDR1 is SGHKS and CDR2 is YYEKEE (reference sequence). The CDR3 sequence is CASSYRGTRLSGNTIYF. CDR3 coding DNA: TGTGCCAGCAGCTACCGGGGCACACGACTCTCTGGAAACACCATATATTTT.

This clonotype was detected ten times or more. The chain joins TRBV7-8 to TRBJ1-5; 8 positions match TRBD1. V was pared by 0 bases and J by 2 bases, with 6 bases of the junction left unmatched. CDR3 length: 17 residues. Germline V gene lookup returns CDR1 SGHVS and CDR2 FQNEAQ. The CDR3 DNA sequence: TGTGCCAGCAGCTTAGCTCGGACAGGGCGGCGCAATCAGCCCCAGCATTTT. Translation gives CASSLARTGRRNQPQHF.

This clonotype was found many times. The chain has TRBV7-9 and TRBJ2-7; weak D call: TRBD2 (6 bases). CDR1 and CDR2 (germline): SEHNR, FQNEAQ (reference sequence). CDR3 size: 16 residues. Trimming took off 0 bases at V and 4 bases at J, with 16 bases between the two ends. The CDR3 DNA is TGTGCCAGCAGCTTAGCGCCACACCCGACTAGGTACGAGCAGTACTTC. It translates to CASSLAPHPTRYEQYF.

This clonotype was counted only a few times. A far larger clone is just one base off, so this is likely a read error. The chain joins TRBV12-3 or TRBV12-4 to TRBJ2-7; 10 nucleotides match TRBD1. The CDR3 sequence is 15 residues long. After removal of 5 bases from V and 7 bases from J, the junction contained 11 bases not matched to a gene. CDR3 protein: CASSPGTGDYNEQYF. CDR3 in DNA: TGTGCCAGCAGTCCCGGGACAGGGGACTACAATGAGCAGTACTTC.

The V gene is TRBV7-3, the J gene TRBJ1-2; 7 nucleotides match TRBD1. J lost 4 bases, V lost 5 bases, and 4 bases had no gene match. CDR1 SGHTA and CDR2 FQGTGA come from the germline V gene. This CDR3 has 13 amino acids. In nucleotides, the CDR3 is TGTGCCAGCAGCCAAGCAGGGGGCTATGGCTACACCTTC. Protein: CASSQAGGYGYTF.

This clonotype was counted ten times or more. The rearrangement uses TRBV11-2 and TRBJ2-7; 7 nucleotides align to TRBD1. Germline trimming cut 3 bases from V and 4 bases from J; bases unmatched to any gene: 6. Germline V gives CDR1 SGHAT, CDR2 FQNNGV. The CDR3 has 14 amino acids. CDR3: CASSFRGSAYEQYF. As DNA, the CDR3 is TGTGCCAGCAGCTTCAGGGGGTCGGCTTACGAGCAGTACTTC.

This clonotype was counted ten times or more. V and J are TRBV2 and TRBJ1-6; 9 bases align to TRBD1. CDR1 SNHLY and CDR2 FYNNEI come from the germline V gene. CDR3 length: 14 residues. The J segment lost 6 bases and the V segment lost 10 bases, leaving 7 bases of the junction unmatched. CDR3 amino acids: CATLTGQGNSPLHF. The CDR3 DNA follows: TGTGCCACCCTAACGGGACAGGGTAATTCACCCCTCCACTTT.

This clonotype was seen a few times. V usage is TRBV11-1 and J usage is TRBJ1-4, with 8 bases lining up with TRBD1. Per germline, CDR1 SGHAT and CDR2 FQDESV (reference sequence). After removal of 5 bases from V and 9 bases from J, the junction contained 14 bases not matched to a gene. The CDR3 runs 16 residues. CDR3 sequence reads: CASSQGGQGAPKKLFF. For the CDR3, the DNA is TGTGCCAGCAGCCAGGGGGGCCAGGGGGCGCCGAAAAAACTGTTTTTT.

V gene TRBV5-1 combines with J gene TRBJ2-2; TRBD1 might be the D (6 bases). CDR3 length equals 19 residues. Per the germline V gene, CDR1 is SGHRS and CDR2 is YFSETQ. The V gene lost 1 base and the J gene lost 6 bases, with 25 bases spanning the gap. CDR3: CASSLTAAGAQGVAGELFF. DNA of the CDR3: TGCGCCAGCAGCTTGACGGCGGCAGGGGCGCAAGGTGTCGCCGGGGAGCTGTTTTTT. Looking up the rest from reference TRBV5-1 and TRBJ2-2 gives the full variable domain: KAGVTQTPRYLIKTRGQQVTLSCSPISGHRSVSWYQQTPGQGLQFLFEYFSETQRNKGNFPGRFSGRQFSNSRSEMNVSTLELGDSALYLCASSLTAAGAQGVAGELFFGEGSRLTVL.

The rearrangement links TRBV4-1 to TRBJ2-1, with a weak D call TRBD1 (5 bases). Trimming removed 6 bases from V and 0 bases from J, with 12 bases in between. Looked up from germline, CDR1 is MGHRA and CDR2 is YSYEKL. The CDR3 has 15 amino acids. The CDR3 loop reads CASRPQVSSYNEQFF. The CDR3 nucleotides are TGCGCCAGCAGGCCACAGGTGAGCTCCTACAATGAGCAGTTCTTC.

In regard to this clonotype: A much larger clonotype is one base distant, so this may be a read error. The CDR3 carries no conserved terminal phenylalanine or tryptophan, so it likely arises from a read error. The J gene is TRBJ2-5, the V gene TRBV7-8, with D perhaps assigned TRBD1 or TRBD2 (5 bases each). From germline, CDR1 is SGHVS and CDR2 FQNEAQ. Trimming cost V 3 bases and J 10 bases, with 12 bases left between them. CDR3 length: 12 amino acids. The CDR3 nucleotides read TGTGCCAGCAGCTTTAGGGTGGGGGACCAGTACTCC. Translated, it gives CASSFRVGDQYS.

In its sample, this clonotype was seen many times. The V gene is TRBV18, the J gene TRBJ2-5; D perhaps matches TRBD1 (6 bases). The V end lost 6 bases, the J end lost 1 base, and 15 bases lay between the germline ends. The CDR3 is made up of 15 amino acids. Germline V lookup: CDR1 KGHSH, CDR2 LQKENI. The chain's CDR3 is CASSLMDSSQETQYF. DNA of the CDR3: TGTGCCAGCTCCCTGATGGACAGTTCCCAAGAGACCCAGTACTTC.

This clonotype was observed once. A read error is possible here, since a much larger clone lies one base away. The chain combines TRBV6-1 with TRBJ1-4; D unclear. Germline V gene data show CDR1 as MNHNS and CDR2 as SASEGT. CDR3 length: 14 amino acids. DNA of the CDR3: TGTGCCGGCAGTGAAGGCCAGGTTAATGAAAAACTGTTTTTT. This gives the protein CAGSEGQVNEKLFF.

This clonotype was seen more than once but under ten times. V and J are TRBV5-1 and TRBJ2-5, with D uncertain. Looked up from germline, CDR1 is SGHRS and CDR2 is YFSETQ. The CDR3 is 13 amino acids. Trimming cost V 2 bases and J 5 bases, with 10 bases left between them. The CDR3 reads CASSFRPGETQYF. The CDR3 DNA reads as TGCGCCAGCAGCTTTAGACCTGGGGAGACCCAGTACTTC.